This T cell receptor beta chain is from a study of shared clonotypes between healthy human individuals. Every one of the donors was a Caucasian adult that lived in Nashville, Tennessee. In regard to this clone: Its antigen is currently unknown. Other DNA sequences within the sample encode an identical CDR3.

The assay was immunoSEQ multiplex PCR, and TCRdb's table has in-frame clones only and misses some. The sample has roughly 2.6 million clones, around nine tenths seen once. The study's findings and limits: Researchers found naive subsets generally carried larger estimated richness than memory subsets.

This CDR3 is 14 amino acids long. The junction had 5 bases not matched to a gene; V was cut back by 4 bases and J by 5 bases. CDR1 and CDR2 (germline): SGHTS, YDEGEE. This chain links TRBV5-8 with TRBJ1-5; 8 bases align to TRBD1. The sample was naive CD4+ T cells sorted from blood. The sample's subset: CD45RA+ positively selected. The receptor was derived from a man aged 18 to 30 in good health. CDR3 sequence: CASSPGQGYQPQHF. CDR3 sequence (DNA): TGTGCCAGCAGCCCTGGACAGGGCTATCAGCCCCAGCATTTT. The whole variable domain, remainder taken from reference TRBV5-8 and TRBJ1-5, is EAGVTQSPTHLIKTRGQQATLRCSPISGHTSVYWYQQALGLGLQFLLWYDEGEERNRGNFPPRFSGRQFPNYSSELNVNALELEDSALYLCASSPGQGYQPQHFGDGTRLSIL.